These 3 T cell receptor beta chains share one sample of origin, sequenced in a study of T cells in Graves' hyperthyroidism and ophthalmopathy. Amplification targeted TCR beta CDR3 regions from RNA transcripts. The TCR CDR3 first-round RT-PCR relied on the HTBI primer set. TCRdb fed the multiplex PCR reads into MiXCR, producing one record per CDR3 protein. The sample has 30,000 to 35,000 distinct CDR3 sequences; about 52% are singletons. The sample taken for sequencing was blood. The source of these receptors is a woman in her forties with Graves' ophthalmopathy.

The chain uses TRBV7-3 and TRBJ2-7; D call uncertain. V lost 2 bases to trimming and J lost 2 bases, with 10 bases between them. The CDR3 runs to 14 residues. Germline values: CDR1 SGHTA, CDR2 FQGTGA. In DNA form, the CDR3 reads TGTGCCAGCAGCTTAGACCCAGGTCCCTACGAGCAGTACTTC. The encoded protein is CASSLDPGPYEQYF.

This chain joins TRBV11-2 and TRBJ2-3, with D perhaps matching TRBD2 (5 bases). This CDR3 spans 12 amino acids. CDR1 SGHAT and CDR2 FQNNGV come from the germline V gene. Between the trimmed V and J ends, which lost 5 bases and 6 bases, there was a span of 9 bases. The CDR3 DNA follows: TGTGCCAGCAGCGAAAGGGAGGATACGCAGTATTTT. It translates to CASSEREDTQYF.

The chain carries TRBV18 and TRBJ2-3; D is perhaps TRBD1 (6 bases). Germline CDR1 is KGHSH and CDR2 is LQKENI. CDR3 size: 16 residues. V lost 2 bases and J 0 bases, leaving 12 bases between the germline ends. Here the CDR3 DNA reads TGTGCCAGCTCACCAAACAGGGCGACTAGCACAGATACGCAGTATTTT. It codes for CASSPNRATSTDTQYF. The variable domain in full, completed from reference TRBV18 and TRBJ2-3, reads NAGVMQNPRHLVRRRGQEARLRCSPMKGHSHVYWYRQLPEEGLKFMVYLQKENIIDESGMPKERFSAEFPKEGPSILRIQQVVRGDSAAYFCASSPNRATSTDTQYFGPGTRLTVL.